What follows are 10 T cell receptor beta chains derived from one specimen sequenced in a study of Graves' ophthalmopathy and Graves' hyperthyroidism (dated by TCRdb to 2016 to 2019). Instrument used: Illumina HiSeq 2000. For repertoire sequencing, TCR beta CDR3 regions were amplified from RNA transcripts. The first round was an RT-PCR using HTBI primers with the Qiagen OneStep RT-PCR kit, and this first round was followed by a second-round multiplex PCR, then size selection and purification. Through fastp at Q25 and MiXCR, TCRdb rebuilt clones from the public reads, retaining in-frame beta chains. Each record represents a unique CDR3 protein, reported with the most common genes and DNA among its rows. The table for this sample lists roughly 1.1 million distinct CDR3 sequences; less than 45% of them were counted only once. The ten largest clones represent roughly 10% of the sample. The sequenced material came from peripheral blood or thyroid tissue (not recorded which). The source of these receptors is an adult man with Graves' hyperthyroidism.

Concerning this clonotype: A junction end diverges from the germline sequence, so it may reflect a read error. The chain employs TRBV25-1 and TRBJ2-6; TRBD2 agrees at 7 bases. CDR1 is MGHDK, CDR2 SYGVNS, per germline. The CDR3 length is 12 residues. CDR3 residues: CASSEWGGTEAF. The DNA for the CDR3 is TGTGCCAGCAGTGAATGGGGGGGGACTGAAGCTTTC.

On this clonotype: One junction end disagrees with the germline gene, perhaps due to a read error. CDR3 protein: CASSPGAGQPQYF. As DNA, the CDR3 is TGCGCCAGCAGTCCAGGGGCAGGTCAGCCCCAGTACTTC. The V gene is TRBV6-9, the J gene TRBJ2-5; TRBD1 is a possible D gene (6 bases). The germline V gene has CDR1 MNHGY and CDR2 SVAAGI. The CDR3 length is 13 residues.

Turning to this clonotype: The junction and the germline gene differ at one end; a read error may be behind it. The CDR3 spells CASTPFANTGELFF. DNA of the CDR3: TGCGCCAGCACCCCATTTGCGAACACCGGGGAGCTGTTTTTT. V gene TRBV7-8 combines with J gene TRBJ2-2; D is unresolved. CDR1 and CDR2 (germline): SGHVS, FQNEAQ. This CDR3 spans 14 amino acids.

V is TRBV29-1 and J is TRBJ2-5, with D unresolved. Between the trimmed V and J ends, which lost 1 base and 5 bases, there was a span of 5 bases. CDR3 size: 11 residues. Germline lookup yields CDR1 SQVTM and CDR2 ANQGSEA. This CDR3 is CSVEVAETQYF. The CDR3 DNA reads as TGCAGCGTTGAAGTGGCGGAGACCCAGTACTTC.

Turning to this clonotype: A junction end diverges from the germline sequence, so it may reflect a read error. This chain joins TRBV12-3 or TRBV12-4 and TRBJ1-5; D ambiguous. The CDR3 has 13 residues. The CDR3 is CASRLGLSRPQHF. The CDR3 DNA is TGTGCCAGCAGGTTAGGGCTTTCACGGCCCCAGCATTTT.

The chain is built from TRBV4-2 and TRBJ2-7; weak D call: TRBD2 (6 bases). This CDR3 region has 16 residues. Looked up from germline, CDR1 is LGHNA and CDR2 is YNFKEQ. V dropped 4 bases and J dropped 6 bases, with 22 bases sitting between them. The CDR3 region is CASSPASGGLLGEQYF. The CDR3 DNA reads as TGTGCCAGCAGCCCAGCAAGTGGGGGACTGCTAGGCGAGCAGTACTTC.

Ten or more counts support this clonotype. The V call is TRBV10-2, the J call TRBJ1-5, with D hard to call. The germline V and J ends were trimmed by 10 bases and 0 bases, with 7 bases remaining between them. The CDR3 is 12 residues long. Germline loops: CDR1 WSHSY, CDR2 SAAADI. CDR3 sequence reads: CATSGSNQPQHF. Here the CDR3 DNA reads TGCGCCACCAGCGGTAGCAATCAGCCCCAGCATTTT.

This chain joins TRBV12-3 or TRBV12-4 and TRBJ1-6, with D possibly matching TRBD1 (6 bases). V gave up 5 bases and J gave up 9 bases, with 14 bases separating them. This CDR3 contains 14 residues. The CDR3 DNA is TGTGCCAGCAGTACCCGAGGGGGAAGTTCACCCCTCCACTTT. Amino acid sequence: CASSTRGGSSPLHF.

For this clonotype: A much larger clone is a single base away; this may be a read error. The chain recombines TRBV19 with TRBJ1-2, with TRBD1 matching over 9 bases. The CDR3 sequence is 13 residues long. After removal of 7 bases from V and 4 bases from J, the junction contained 4 bases not matched to a gene. CDR1 LNHDA and CDR2 SQIVND come from the germline V gene (reference sequence). CDR3 region: CASIPDRGYGYTF. The DNA of the CDR3 is TGTGCCAGTATCCCGGACAGGGGCTATGGCTACACCTTC.

On this clonotype itself: Mismatch with germline at one junction end may stem from a read error. The chain links TRBV20-1 to TRBJ2-7, with D possibly being TRBD2 (6 bases). The CDR3 extends over 17 amino acids. The germline CDR1 and CDR2 sequences are DFQATT and SNEGSKA (reference sequence). The CDR3 nucleotides are TGCAGTGCTAGAGTCCCCCTCCGAAGGGTTCGGGAGCACGAGCAGAACTTC. It translates to CSARVPLRRVREHEQNF.